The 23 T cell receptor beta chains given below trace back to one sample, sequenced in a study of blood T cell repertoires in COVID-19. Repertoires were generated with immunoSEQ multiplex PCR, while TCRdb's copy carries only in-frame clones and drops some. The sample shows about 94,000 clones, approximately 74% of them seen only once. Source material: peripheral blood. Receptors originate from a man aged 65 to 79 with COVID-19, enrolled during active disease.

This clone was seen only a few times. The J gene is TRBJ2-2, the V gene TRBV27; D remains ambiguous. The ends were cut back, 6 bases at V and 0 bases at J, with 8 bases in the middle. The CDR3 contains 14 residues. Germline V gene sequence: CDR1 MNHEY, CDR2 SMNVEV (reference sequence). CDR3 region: CASSLTTNTGELFF. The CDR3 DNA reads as TGTGCCAGCAGCCTGACAACGAACACCGGGGAGCTGTTTTTT.

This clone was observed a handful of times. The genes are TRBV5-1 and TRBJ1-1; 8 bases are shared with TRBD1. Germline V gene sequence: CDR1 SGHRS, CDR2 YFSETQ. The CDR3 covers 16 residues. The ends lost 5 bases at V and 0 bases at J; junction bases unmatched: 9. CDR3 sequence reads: CASRLDLTGVNTEAFF. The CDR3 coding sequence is TGCGCCAGCAGATTAGACCTGACAGGGGTGAACACTGAAGCTTTCTTT.

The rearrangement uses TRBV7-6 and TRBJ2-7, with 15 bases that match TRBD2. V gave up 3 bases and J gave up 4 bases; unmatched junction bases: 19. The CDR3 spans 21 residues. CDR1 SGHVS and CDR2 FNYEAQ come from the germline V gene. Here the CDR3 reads CASSFTSRQDWTSGRAYEQYF. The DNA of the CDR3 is TGTGCCAGCAGCTTTACTTCACGGCAGGATTGGACTAGCGGGAGGGCGTACGAGCAGTACTTC. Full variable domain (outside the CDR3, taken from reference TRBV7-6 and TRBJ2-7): GAGVSQSPRYKVTKRGQDVALRCDPISGHVSLYWYRQALGQGPEFLTYFNYEAQQDKSGLPNDRFSAERPEGSISTLTIQRTEQRDSAMYRCASSFTSRQDWTSGRAYEQYFGPGTRLTVT.

The CDR3 DNA reads TGTGCCAGCTCACCCGACAGAACACCTAACTATGGCTACACCTTC. It translates to CASSPDRTPNYGYTF. This chain links TRBV18 with TRBJ1-2; D perhaps matches TRBD1 (5 bases). The CDR3 is 15 residues long. Trimming left V 3 bases short and J 0 bases short, with 11 bases between. CDR1 KGHSH and CDR2 LQKENI come from the germline V gene.

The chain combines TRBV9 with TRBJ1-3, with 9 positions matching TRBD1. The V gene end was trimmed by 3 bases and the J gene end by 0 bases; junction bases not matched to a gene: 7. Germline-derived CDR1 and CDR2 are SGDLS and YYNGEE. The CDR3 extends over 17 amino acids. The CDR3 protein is CASSAGTGTLSGNTIYF. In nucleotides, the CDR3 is TGTGCCAGCAGCGCCGGGACAGGGACTCTCTCTGGAAACACCATATATTTT.

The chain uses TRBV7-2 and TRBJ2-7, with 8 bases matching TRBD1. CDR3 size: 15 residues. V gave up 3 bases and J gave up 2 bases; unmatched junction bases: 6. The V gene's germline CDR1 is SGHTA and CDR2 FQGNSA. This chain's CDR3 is CASSFFWTGTYEQYF. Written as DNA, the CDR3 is TGTGCCAGCAGCTTCTTCTGGACAGGGACCTACGAGCAGTACTTC.

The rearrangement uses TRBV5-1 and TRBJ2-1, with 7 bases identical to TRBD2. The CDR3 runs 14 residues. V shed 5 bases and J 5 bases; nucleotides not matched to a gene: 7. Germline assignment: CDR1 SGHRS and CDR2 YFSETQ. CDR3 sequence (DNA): TGCGCCAGCAGTTTCCCGCTAGCGGACAATGAGCAGTTCTTC. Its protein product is CASSFPLADNEQFF.

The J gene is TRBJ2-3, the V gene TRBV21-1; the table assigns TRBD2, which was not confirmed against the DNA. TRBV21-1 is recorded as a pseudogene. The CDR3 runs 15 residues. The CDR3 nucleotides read TGTGCCAGCAGCAAAGAAGCACGATGCACAGATACGCAGTATTTT. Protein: CASSKEARCTDTQYF.

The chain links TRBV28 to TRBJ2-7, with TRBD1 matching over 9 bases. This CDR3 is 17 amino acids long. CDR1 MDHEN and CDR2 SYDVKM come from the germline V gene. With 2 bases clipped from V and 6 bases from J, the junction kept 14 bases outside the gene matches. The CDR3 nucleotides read TGTGCCAGCAGTTTACCGGGGACAGGGTTTGAGGAGACCGAGCAGTACTTC. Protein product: CASSLPGTGFEETEQYF.

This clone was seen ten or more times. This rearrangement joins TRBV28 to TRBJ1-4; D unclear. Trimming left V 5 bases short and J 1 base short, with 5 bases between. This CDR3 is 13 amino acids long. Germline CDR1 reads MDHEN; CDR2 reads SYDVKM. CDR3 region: CASSEGTNEKLFF. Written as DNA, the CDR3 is TGTGCCAGCAGTGAGGGAACTAATGAAAAACTGTTTTTT.

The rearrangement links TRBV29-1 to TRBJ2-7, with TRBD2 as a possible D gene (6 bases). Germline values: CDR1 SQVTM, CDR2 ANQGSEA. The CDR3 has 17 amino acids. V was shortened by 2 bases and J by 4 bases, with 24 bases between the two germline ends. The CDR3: CSVETVRPRGSGYEQYF. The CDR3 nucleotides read TGCAGCGTTGAAACTGTGAGGCCCCGGGGTAGCGGATACGAGCAGTACTTC.

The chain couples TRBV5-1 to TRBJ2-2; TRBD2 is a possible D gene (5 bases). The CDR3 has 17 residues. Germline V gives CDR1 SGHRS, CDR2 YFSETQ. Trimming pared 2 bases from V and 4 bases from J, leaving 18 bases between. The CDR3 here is CASSLPLREPLTGELFF. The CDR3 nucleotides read TGCGCCAGCAGCTTACCGCTTCGGGAACCGCTCACCGGGGAGCTGTTTTTT. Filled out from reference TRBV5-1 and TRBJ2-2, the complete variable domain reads KAGVTQTPRYLIKTRGQQVTLSCSPISGHRSVSWYQQTPGQGLQFLFEYFSETQRNKGNFPGRFSGRQFSNSRSEMNVSTLELGDSALYLCASSLPLREPLTGELFFGEGSRLTVL.

The CDR3 DNA reads TGCGCCAGCAGCCCCGGGACAGGGAGTCAAATGACCTACGAGCAGTACTTC. Translation gives CASSPGTGSQMTYEQYF. The gene calls are TRBV5-1 and TRBJ2-7; 9 bases are shared with TRBD1. The V gene's germline CDR1 is SGHRS and CDR2 YFSETQ. CDR3 length equals 17 residues. V lost 4 bases and J lost 2; bases outside the gene matches: 13.

The CDR3 loop reads CATSDSTGATRNTEAFF. In DNA, the CDR3 is TGTGCCACCAGTGACTCTACAGGGGCTACACGGAATACTGAAGCTTTCTTT. This chain joins TRBV24-1 and TRBJ1-1; TRBD1 matches at 7 bases. V lost 4 bases to trimming and J lost 5 bases; unmatched junction nucleotides: 15. This CDR3 is built from 17 residues. CDR1 is KGHDR, CDR2 SFDVKD, per germline.

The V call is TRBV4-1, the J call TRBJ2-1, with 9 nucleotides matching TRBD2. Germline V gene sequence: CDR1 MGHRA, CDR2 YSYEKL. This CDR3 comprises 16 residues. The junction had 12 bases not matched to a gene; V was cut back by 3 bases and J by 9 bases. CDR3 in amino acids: CASSHGAGGLVAEQFF. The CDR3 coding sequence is TGCGCCAGCAGCCATGGAGCGGGAGGTTTAGTCGCTGAGCAGTTCTTC.

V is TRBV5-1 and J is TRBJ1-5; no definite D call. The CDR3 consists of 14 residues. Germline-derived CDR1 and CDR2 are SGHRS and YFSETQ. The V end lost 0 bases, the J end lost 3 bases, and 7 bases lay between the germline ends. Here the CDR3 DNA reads TGCGCCAGCAGCTTGGGGCAGGCCAATCAGCCCCAGCATTTT. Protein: CASSLGQANQPQHF.

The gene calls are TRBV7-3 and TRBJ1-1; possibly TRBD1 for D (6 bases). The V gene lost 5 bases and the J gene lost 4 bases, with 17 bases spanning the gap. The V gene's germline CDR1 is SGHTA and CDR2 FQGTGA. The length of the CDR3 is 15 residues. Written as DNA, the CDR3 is TGTGCCAGCAGCACACAGGGTCCGCCAGCCACTGAAGCTTTCTTT. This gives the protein CASSTQGPPATEAFF.

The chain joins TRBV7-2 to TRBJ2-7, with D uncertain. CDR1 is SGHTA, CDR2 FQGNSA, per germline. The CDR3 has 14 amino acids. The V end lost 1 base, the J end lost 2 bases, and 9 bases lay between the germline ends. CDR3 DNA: TGTGCCAGCAGCTTAGACTACGCGGCCTACGAGCAGTACTTC. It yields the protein CASSLDYAAYEQYF.

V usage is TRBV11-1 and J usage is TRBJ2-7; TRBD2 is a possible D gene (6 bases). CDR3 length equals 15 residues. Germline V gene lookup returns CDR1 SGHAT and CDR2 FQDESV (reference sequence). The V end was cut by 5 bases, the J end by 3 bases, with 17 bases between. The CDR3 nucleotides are TGTGCCAGCAGCCCGGTGCGGGGAAGGATCTACGAGCAGTACTTC. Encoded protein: CASSPVRGRIYEQYF.

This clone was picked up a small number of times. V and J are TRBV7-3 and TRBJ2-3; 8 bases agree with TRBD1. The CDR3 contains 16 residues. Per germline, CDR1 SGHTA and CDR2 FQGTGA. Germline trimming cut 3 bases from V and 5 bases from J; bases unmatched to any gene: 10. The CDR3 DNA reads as TGTGCCAGCAGCTTTACTTTTCAGGGGGCAGGAGATACGCAGTATTTT. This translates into CASSFTFQGAGDTQYF.

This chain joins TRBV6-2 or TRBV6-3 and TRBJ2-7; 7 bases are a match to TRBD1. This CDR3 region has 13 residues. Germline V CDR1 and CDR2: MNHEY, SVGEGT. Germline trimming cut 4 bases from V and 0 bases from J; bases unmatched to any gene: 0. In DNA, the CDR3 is TGTGCCAGCAGTTGGGACAGCTCCTACGAGCAGTACTTC. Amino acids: CASSWDSSYEQYF.

The CDR3 loop is CASSQPGLNDEQYF. CDR3 nucleotides: TGTGCCAGCAGTCAGCCGGGACTTAACGACGAGCAGTACTTC. This chain joins TRBV28 and TRBJ2-7; possible D gene TRBD2, 6 bases. V lost 5 bases and J 5 bases, leaving 16 bases between the germline ends. CDR3 length: 14 residues. Germline CDR1 reads MDHEN; CDR2 reads SYDVKM. The full variable domain, its missing parts supplied by reference TRBV28 and TRBJ2-7, is DVKVTQSSRYLVKRTGEKVFLECVQDMDHENMFWYRQDPGLGLRLIYFSYDVKMKEKGDIPEGYSVSREKKERFSLILESASTNQTSMYLCASSQPGLNDEQYFGPGTRLTVT.

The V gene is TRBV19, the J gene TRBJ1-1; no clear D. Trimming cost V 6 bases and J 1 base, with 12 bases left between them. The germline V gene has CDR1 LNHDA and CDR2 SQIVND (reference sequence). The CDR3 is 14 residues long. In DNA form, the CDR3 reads TGTGCCAGTAGCCACGCTAATCGGAACACTGAAGCTTTCTTT. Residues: CASSHANRNTEAFF.